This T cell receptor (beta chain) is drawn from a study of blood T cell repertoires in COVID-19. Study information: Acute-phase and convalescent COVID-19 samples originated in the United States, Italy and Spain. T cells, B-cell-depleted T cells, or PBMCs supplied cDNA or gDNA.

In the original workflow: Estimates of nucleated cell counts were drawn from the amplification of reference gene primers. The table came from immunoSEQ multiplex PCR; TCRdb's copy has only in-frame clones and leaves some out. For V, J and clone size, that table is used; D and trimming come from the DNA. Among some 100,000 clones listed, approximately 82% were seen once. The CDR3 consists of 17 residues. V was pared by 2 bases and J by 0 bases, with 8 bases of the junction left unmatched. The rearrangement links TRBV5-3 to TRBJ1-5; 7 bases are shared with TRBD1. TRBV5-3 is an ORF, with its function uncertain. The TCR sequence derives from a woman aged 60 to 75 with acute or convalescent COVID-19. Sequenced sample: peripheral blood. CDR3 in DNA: TGTGCCAGAAGCTTCGAGCAGGGGGGATATAGCAATCAGCCCCAGCATTTT. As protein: CARSFEQGGYSNQPQHF.